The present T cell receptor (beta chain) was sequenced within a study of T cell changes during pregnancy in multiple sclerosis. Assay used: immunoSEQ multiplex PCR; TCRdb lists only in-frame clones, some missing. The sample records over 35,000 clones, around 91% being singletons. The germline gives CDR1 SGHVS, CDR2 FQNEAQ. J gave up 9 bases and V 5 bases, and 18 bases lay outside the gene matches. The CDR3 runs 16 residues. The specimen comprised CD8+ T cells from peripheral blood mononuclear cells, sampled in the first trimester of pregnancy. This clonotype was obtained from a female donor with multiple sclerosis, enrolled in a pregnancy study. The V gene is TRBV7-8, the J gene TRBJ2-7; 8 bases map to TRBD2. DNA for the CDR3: TGTGCCAGCAGCCTAGAGAGGGCGGGAGGACCCAGGGGGCAGTACTTC. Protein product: CASSLERAGGPRGQYF.